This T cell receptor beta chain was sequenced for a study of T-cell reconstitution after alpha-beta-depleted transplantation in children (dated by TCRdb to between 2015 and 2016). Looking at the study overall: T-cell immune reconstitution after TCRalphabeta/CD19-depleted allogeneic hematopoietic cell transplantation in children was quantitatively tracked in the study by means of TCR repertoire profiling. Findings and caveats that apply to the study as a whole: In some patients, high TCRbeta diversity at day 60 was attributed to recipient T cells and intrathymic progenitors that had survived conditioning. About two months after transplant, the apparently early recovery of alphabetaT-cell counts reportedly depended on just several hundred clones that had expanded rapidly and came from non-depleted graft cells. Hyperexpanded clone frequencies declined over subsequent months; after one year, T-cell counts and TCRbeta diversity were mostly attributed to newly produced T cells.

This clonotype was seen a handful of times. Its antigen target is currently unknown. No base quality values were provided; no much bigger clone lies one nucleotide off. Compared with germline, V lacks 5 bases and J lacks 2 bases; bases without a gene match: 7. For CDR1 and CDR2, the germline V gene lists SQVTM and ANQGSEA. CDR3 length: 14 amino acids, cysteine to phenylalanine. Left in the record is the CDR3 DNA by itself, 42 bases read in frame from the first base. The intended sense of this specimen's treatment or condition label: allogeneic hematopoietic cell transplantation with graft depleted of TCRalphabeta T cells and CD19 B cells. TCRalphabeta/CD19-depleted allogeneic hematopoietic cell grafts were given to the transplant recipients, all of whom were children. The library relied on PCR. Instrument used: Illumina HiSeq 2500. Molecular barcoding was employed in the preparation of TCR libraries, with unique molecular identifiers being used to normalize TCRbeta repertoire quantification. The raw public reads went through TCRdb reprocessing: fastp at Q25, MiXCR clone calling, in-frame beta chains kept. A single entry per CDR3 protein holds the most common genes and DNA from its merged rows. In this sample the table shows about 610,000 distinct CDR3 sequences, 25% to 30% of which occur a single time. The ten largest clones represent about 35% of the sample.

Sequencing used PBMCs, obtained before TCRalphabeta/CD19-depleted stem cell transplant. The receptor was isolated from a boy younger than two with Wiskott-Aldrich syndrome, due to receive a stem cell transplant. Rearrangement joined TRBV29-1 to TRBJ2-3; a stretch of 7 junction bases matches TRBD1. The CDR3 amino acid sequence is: CSVHLQGPTDTQYF. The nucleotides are TGCAGCGTTCACCTACAGGGGCCCACAGATACGCAGTATTTT.